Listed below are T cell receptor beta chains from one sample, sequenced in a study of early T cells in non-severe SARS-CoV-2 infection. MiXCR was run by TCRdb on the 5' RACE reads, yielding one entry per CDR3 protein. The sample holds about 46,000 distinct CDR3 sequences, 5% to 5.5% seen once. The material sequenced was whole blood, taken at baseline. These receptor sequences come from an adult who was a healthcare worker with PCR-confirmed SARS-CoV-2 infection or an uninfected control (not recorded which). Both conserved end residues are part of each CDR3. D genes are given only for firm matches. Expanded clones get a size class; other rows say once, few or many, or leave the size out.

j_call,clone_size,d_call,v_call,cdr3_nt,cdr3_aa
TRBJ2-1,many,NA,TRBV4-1,TGCGCCAGCAGCCAAGATCGGTCAAATTACAATGAGCAGTTCTTC,CASSQDRSNYNEQFF
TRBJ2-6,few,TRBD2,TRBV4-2,TGTGCCAGCAGCCAACCGACTAGCGGGAGGGCCCCTGGGGCCAACGTCCTGACTTTC,CASSQPTSGRAPGANVLTF
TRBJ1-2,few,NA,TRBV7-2,TGTGCCAGCACATCAGGAGGGCAGGCCTATGGCTACACCTTC,CASTSGGQAYGYTF
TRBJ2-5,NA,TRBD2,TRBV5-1,TGCGCCAGCGGCCTGACTAGCGGCCAAGAGACCCAGTACTTC,CASGLTSGQETQYF
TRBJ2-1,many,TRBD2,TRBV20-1,TGCAGTGCTATGGGGGAGTCTGGACTAGCGGGAGTTGTGGAGAATGAGCAGTTCTTC,CSAMGESGLAGVVENEQFF
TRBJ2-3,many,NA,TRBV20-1,TGCAGTGCTAGGGGACGGGACAGCACAGATACGCAGTATTTT,CSARGRDSTDTQYF
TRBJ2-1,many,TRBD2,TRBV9,TGTGCCAGCAGCCAAGGACTAGTGCACAATGAGCAGTTCTTC,CASSQGLVHNEQFF
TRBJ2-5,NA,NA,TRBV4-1,TGCGCCAGCAGCCAAGGAGTCCAACAAGAGACCCGGTACTTC,CASSQGVQQETRYF
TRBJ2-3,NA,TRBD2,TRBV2,TGTGCCAGCACGGGACTAGCGGTAGATACGCAGTATTTT,CASTGLAVDTQYF
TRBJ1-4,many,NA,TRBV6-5,TGTGCCAGCAGTCTAAAGAAAGGCGTTGAAAAACTGTTTTTT,CASSLKKGVEKLFF
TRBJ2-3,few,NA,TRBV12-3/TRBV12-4,TGTGCCAGCAGTTTTCTAGATACGCAGTATTTT,CASSFLDTQYF
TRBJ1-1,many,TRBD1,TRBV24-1,TGTGCCACCAGAGCCGGGACAGCGAACACTGAAGCTTTCTTT,CATRAGTANTEAFF
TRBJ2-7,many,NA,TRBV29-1,TGCAGCGGGATAACAGGATTAAGCTCCTACGAGCAGTACTTC,CSGITGLSSYEQYF
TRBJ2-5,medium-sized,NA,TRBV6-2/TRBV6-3,TGTGCCAGCAGTCCAGAGGGTCCTCAAGAGACCCAGTACTTC,CASSPEGPQETQYF
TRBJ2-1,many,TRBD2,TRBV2,TGTGCCAGCAGCCTCCGGGGGGTCAGTAGTGAGCAGTTCTTC,CASSLRGVSSEQFF
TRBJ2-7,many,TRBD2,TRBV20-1,TGCAGTGCCAGAGGGCAACTAGCGGGGACCTCCTACGAGCAGTACTTC,CSARGQLAGTSYEQYF
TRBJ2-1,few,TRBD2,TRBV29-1,TGCAGCGTTGTAGGGGCGGGAGGGGCGTACAATGAGCAGTTCTTC,CSVVGAGGAYNEQFF
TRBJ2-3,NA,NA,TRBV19,TGTGCCAGTAGTATAGATCGGAGGGGGCTTAGCACAGATACGCAGTATTTT,CASSIDRRGLSTDTQYF
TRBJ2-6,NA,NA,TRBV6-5,TGTGCCAGCAGGGATACTCCCCACTCTGGGGCCAACGTCCTGACTTTC,CASRDTPHSGANVLTF
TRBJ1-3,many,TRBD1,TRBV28,TGTGCCAGCAGTGTCCGCGGAGGGGGCAAAGGAAACACCATATATTTT,CASSVRGGGKGNTIYF
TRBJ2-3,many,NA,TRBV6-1,TGTGCCAGCAGTGCAATGCAAACAGGGCCAGATACGCAGTATTTT,CASSAMQTGPDTQYF